This T cell receptor beta chain appears in the sequencing data of a study of PD-1 blockade in classical Hodgkin lymphoma (dated by TCRdb to 2019 to 2021). Looking at the study overall: Nivolumab dosing was 3 mg/kg intravenously every 2 weeks, continuing until either disease progression or unacceptable toxicity. A peripheral blood immune signature of response to PD-1 blockade in classical Hodgkin lymphoma was defined using TCR beta sequencing and CyTOF.

Reading the label with the study, this specimen's time point is: cycle 4 day 1 (C4D1), after 6 weeks of nivolumab. Every trial patient had relapsed after autologous stem cell transplantation, and cohorts A, B and C differed in prior brentuximab vedotin exposure. The trial cohort included roughly 60 patients with relapsed/refractory classical Hodgkin lymphoma, and each patient had a best overall response of complete response, partial response or progressive disease. In the multi-cohort phase II CheckMate 205 trial, trial patients received single-agent nivolumab. Best overall response was determined by an independent review committee according to the 2007 International Working Group response criteria. Trial PBMCs were collected just before the start of nivolumab (C1D1) and during therapy at cycle 2 day 1 and cycle 4 day 1. Peripheral blood was collected in 8 mL Vacutainer Cell Preparation Tubes, from which PBMCs were isolated by centrifugation and then cryopreserved.

General study outcomes and caveats: A significant rise by C4D1 was seen in CD4+ but not CD8+ TCR diversity (p=0.0027 vs p=0.16), with the rise being most apparent in complete responders (p=0.02). Diversity was lower in patients who began nivolumab less than 1 year after ASCT, so these patients were left out of later analyses to avoid confounding by immune reconstitution. Trial patients achieving complete response had baseline diversity similar to newly diagnosed patients, whereas partial responders and progressors had significantly lower diversity. Baseline TCR diversity was reported as lower in newly diagnosed patients than in healthy donors, and lower still in relapsed/refractory patients. Only a single clinical trial cohort was studied, and what caused the repertoire differences, possibly disease activity or prior therapy, remained undefined.

In regard to this clone: Its binding antigen is unknown. Base qualities are not recorded, but no much larger clone differs from it by a single base.

The CDR3 numbers 17 residues from cysteine through phenylalanine. Only the CDR3 region is kept as DNA, spanning 51 bases read in frame from base 1. Taken from the germline V gene, the CDR1 and CDR2 loops are MDHEN and SYDVKM. V is clipped by 4 bases and J by 4 bases, and the sequence between their germline boundaries is 23 bases long. The Qiagen DNeasy kit was used to extract genomic DNA from unsorted PBMCs and from the negatively selected CD4+ and CD8+ fractions. Using primers that anneal to V and J segments, immunoSEQ multiplex PCR amplified the TCR beta CDR3 regions. A synthetic immune receptor repertoire was used to minimize amplification bias, and any residual bias was removed computationally once sequencing was done. The paper's processing steps were these. Custom Python scripts were used to quantify repertoire diversity as the Shannon entropy index. Unsorted, CD4+ and CD8+ repertoires were analyzed separately, except in combined analyses where CD4+ and CD8+ sequences were merged in silico. Clonal expansion was defined as at least a 2-fold frequency increase after treatment relative to C1D1, with a pseudocount of 0.5 for undetected baseline clones. Singleton clones were defined as clones with 0 or 1 copy at C1D1, and non-singleton clones were defined as clones with 2 or more copies. Clones expanded in unsorted samples were annotated as CD4+, CD8+ or unknown by matching protein sequences in sorted samples from the same patient. Diversity changes from C1D1 to C4D1 were tested in paired samples using Wilcoxon tests. Drawn from immuneACCESS, this table holds only the in-frame rearrangements with V and J called that TCRdb kept. Clones are partly lost; checked studies trace under half to an unresolved V gene and leave the rest unexplained. V and J calls and clone size are given by that table; D and trimming were obtained from the DNA. In all, the sample holds about 16,000 clones, and about 65% of those were seen once. The biggest ten clones account for 6.5% to 9% of the sample.

The chain uses TRBV28 and TRBJ2-7; no D segment can be confidently identified. The TCR sequence derives from a human donor with classical Hodgkin lymphoma. This sample comprised peripheral blood mononuclear cells (PBMCs), obtained before the fourth cycle of nivolumab. CDR3 sequence: CASSSFDPLGPPYEQYF. The nucleotide sequence is given as TGTGCCAGCAGTTCCTTCGACCCTCTAGGGCCTCCTTACGAGCAGTACTTC. The CDR3 plus the reference TRBV28 and TRBJ2-7 genes for the other parts give the full variable domain: DVKVTQSSRYLVKRTGEKVFLECVQDMDHENMFWYRQDPGLGLRLIYFSYDVKMKEKGDIPEGYSVSREKKERFSLILESASTNQTSMYLCASSSFDPLGPPYEQYFGPGTRLTVT.